Listed below are T cell receptor beta chains from one sample, sequenced in a study of blood T cell repertoires in COVID-19. Clones were sequenced by immunoSEQ multiplex PCR, and TCRdb holds only the in-frame ones, with some missing. The repertoire consists of about 52,000 clones, with 90% occurring once and the leading ten covering about 3.1%. Sample: peripheral blood. The source is a human donor in a cohort sampled during active COVID-19. The CDR3 runs from the conserved cysteine through the conserved F or W. Fields, in order: V gene, D gene, clone size, J gene, CDR3 protein, CDR3 DNA. The D gene is left open where the match is weak. Not all rows give a size; the values are once, few, many and, for expanded clones, a class.

v_gene: TRBV18
d_gene: TRBD1
abundance: NA
j_gene: TRBJ1-2
CDR3aa: CASSISTGTVTNYGYTF
CDR3nt: TGTGCCAGCTCAATCTCAACTGGGACAGTCACCAACTATGGCTACACCTTC

v_gene: TRBV5-1
d_gene: NA
abundance: NA
j_gene: TRBJ2-2
CDR3aa: CASSPYGGDTGELFF
CDR3nt: TGCGCCAGCAGCCCCTATGGAGGGGACACCGGGGAGCTGTTTTTT

v_gene: TRBV6-1
d_gene: TRBD1
abundance: NA
j_gene: TRBJ1-1
CDR3aa: CASSEVGGQRNTEAFF
CDR3nt: TGTGCCAGCAGTGAGGTCGGGGGACAGAGAAACACTGAAGCTTTCTTT

v_gene: TRBV4-1
d_gene: TRBD2
abundance: NA
j_gene: TRBJ2-2
CDR3aa: CASSQTGRDTGELFF
CDR3nt: TGCGCCAGCAGCCAAACGGGGAGGGACACCGGGGAGCTGTTTTTT

v_gene: TRBV19
d_gene: TRBD2
abundance: once
j_gene: TRBJ2-1
CDR3aa: CASATSGGYNEQFF
CDR3nt: TGTGCCAGCGCGACTAGCGGGGGGTACAATGAGCAGTTCTTC

v_gene: TRBV7-2
d_gene: NA
abundance: NA
j_gene: TRBJ2-4
CDR3aa: CASSLSGGGAKNIQYF
CDR3nt: TGTGCCAGCAGCTTAAGTGGCGGGGGCGCCAAAAACATTCAGTACTTC

v_gene: TRBV30
d_gene: TRBD2
abundance: NA
j_gene: TRBJ2-3
CDR3aa: CAWSVRASGRPSTDTQYF
CDR3nt: TGTGCCTGGAGTGTACGGGCTAGCGGGAGACCTAGCACAGATACGCAGTATTTT

v_gene: TRBV11-2
d_gene: TRBD2
abundance: NA
j_gene: TRBJ2-7
CDR3aa: CASSSQGLAGVREQYF
CDR3nt: TGTGCCAGCAGCTCACAAGGACTAGCGGGAGTTCGGGAGCAGTACTTC

v_gene: TRBV19
d_gene: TRBD1
abundance: NA
j_gene: TRBJ1-1
CDR3aa: CASIPPWGQGNTEAFF
CDR3nt: TGTGCCAGTATCCCCCCGTGGGGACAGGGGAACACTGAAGCTTTCTTT

v_gene: TRBV2
d_gene: TRBD1
abundance: NA
j_gene: TRBJ1-1
CDR3aa: CATRTGRGTEAFF
CDR3nt: TGTGCCACCAGGACAGGCCGAGGGACTGAAGCTTTCTTT

v_gene: TRBV18
d_gene: TRBD2
abundance: NA
j_gene: TRBJ2-3
CDR3aa: CASSPLAAGDGTDTQYF
CDR3nt: TGTGCCAGCTCACCATTGGCAGCGGGAGATGGGACAGATACGCAGTATTTT

v_gene: TRBV2
d_gene: NA
abundance: NA
j_gene: TRBJ1-1
CDR3aa: CASSWDKNTEAFF
CDR3nt: TGTGCCAGCAGTTGGGACAAGAACACTGAAGCTTTCTTT

v_gene: TRBV2
d_gene: TRBD2
abundance: NA
j_gene: TRBJ2-2
CDR3aa: CASSVGSGRAGGELFF
CDR3nt: TGTGCCAGCAGTGTTGGTAGCGGGAGGGCCGGCGGGGAGCTGTTTTTT

v_gene: TRBV28
d_gene: TRBD1
abundance: NA
j_gene: TRBJ1-1
CDR3aa: CASSYVIRTGGDNTEAFF
CDR3nt: TGTGCCAGCAGTTACGTAATCCGGACAGGGGGAGATAACACTGAAGCTTTCTTT

v_gene: TRBV12-3/TRBV12-4
d_gene: NA
abundance: NA
j_gene: TRBJ2-7
CDR3aa: CASSSTVNYEQYF
CDR3nt: TGTGCCAGCAGTTCCACGGTAAACTACGAGCAGTACTTC

v_gene: TRBV5-4
d_gene: NA
abundance: NA
j_gene: TRBJ2-7
CDR3aa: CASSLEPGPAYEQYF
CDR3nt: TGTGCCAGCAGCTTGGAGCCAGGCCCGGCCTACGAGCAGTACTTC

v_gene: TRBV29-1
d_gene: NA
abundance: NA
j_gene: TRBJ2-5
CDR3aa: CSVRPAVQETQYF
CDR3nt: TGCAGCGTTCGGCCGGCGGTCCAAGAGACCCAGTACTTC

v_gene: TRBV11-2
d_gene: TRBD2
abundance: NA
j_gene: TRBJ2-7
CDR3aa: CASSFLAESYEQYF
CDR3nt: TGTGCCAGCAGCTTCCTAGCGGAGAGCTACGAGCAGTACTTC

v_gene: TRBV5-6
d_gene: NA
abundance: NA
j_gene: TRBJ1-1
CDR3aa: CASSLRGTEAFF
CDR3nt: TGTGCCAGCAGCTTGAGAGGAACTGAAGCTTTCTTT

v_gene: TRBV9
d_gene: TRBD2
abundance: once
j_gene: TRBJ2-2
CDR3aa: CASSVRTSANTGELFF
CDR3nt: TGTGCCAGCAGCGTAAGGACTAGCGCGAACACCGGGGAGCTGTTTTTT

v_gene: TRBV10-3
d_gene: TRBD1
abundance: NA
j_gene: TRBJ1-2
CDR3aa: CAINGGGVYGYTF
CDR3nt: TGTGCCATCAATGGAGGGGGCGTCTATGGCTACACCTTC

v_gene: TRBV5-6
d_gene: NA
abundance: NA
j_gene: TRBJ2-1
CDR3aa: CASSPWRAGPYNEQFF
CDR3nt: TGTGCCAGCAGCCCCTGGCGGGCGGGCCCCTACAATGAGCAGTTCTTC